This T cell receptor (beta chain) was documented in a study of tumor and adjacent non-tumor tissue in lung cancer. In the study overall: Aged about 31 to 80 years, patients included 9 to 11 men and roughly five women with stage I to III disease. Some 4.2 million productive TCRbeta reads were obtained per sample on average.

RNA was extracted from bulk tissue without any cell sorting. Distant lung tissue was collected more than 3 cm away from the tumor edge. Donors were chemotherapy-naive, newly diagnosed lung cancer surgical patients in China, August–late 2014. TCRbeta libraries were built with three rounds of nested PCR, modified from ARM-PCR. TCRdb processed the multiplex PCR reads anew with MiXCR; each CDR3 protein has one entry. The top ten clones hold roughly a fifth of a sample with about 90,000 distinct CDR3 sequences, around 82% of them seen once. Study outcomes and limitations: Normal lung showed higher cumulative top 100 clone frequency than tumor.

This clonotype was seen a few times. Antigen: not known. Mismatch with germline at one junction end may stem from a read error. The TCR was taken from a woman between 50 and 59 years old with non-small cell lung cancer. Sequencing was performed on distant non-tumor lung tissue.

CDR3 bases: TGTGCCAGTAGTTGGACTAGCGGAAACACCGGGGTGCTGCTTTTT. It codes for CASSWTSGNTGVLLF. The rearrangement uses TRBV12-3 or TRBV12-4 and TRBJ2-2, with TRBD2 matching over 10 bases. The CDR3 is 15 amino acids.